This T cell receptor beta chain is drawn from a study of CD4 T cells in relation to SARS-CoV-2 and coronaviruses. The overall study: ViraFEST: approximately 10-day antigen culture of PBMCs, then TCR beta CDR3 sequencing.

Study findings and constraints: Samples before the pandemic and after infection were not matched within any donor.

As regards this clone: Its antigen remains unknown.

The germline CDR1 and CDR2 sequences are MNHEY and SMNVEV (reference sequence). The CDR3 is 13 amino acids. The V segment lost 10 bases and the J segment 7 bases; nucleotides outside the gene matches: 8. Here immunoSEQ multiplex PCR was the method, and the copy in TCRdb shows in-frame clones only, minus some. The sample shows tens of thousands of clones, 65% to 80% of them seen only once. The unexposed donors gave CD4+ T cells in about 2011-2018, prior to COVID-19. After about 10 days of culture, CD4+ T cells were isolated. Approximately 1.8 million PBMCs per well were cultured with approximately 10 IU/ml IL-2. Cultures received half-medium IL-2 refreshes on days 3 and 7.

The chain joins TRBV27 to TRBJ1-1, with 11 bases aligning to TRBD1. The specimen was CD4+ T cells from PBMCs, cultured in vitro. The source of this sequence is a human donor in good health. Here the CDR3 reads CAIQSGTGGEAFF. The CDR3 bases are TGTGCCATCCAATCCGGGACAGGGGGTGAAGCTTTCTTT.